The 19 T cell receptor beta chains given below trace back to one sample, sequenced in a study of tumor and adjacent non-tumor tissue in lung cancer. RNA was extracted from bulk tissue without any cell sorting. TCRbeta libraries were built with three rounds of nested PCR, modified from ARM-PCR. TCRdb processed the multiplex PCR reads anew with MiXCR; each CDR3 protein has one entry. The table has some 80,000 distinct CDR3 sequences, around 77% seen once. Material: lung tumor tissue. The source is a woman in her thirties or forties with non-small cell lung cancer.

A few counts support this clonotype. This may come from a read error, since a much larger clone is one base off. J is TRBJ2-3 and V is TRBV28; D unresolved. V lost 4 bases to trimming and J lost 9 bases, with 11 bases between them. This CDR3 comprises 12 residues. CDR1 and CDR2 (germline): MDHEN, SYDVKM. The CDR3: CASSSYPETQYF. For the CDR3, the DNA is TGTGCCAGCAGTTCCTACCCTGAGACGCAGTATTTT.

This chain connects TRBV11-3 to TRBJ2-1, with TRBD2 as a possible D gene (6 bases). This CDR3 is 18 amino acids long. V shed 5 bases and J shed 0 bases, with 20 bases lying between them. CDR1 is SGHNT, CDR2 YENEEA, per germline. CDR3 protein: CASSLGLIVGDSYNEQFF. Here the CDR3 DNA reads TGTGCCAGCAGCCTCGGACTAATCGTGGGTGACTCCTACAATGAGCAGTTCTTC.

The rearrangement uses TRBV5-4 and TRBJ2-3; D ambiguous. Germline V CDR1 and CDR2: SGHNT, YYREEE (reference sequence). V gave up 7 bases and J gave up 7 bases, with 13 bases separating them. This CDR3 region has 12 residues. In nucleotides, the CDR3 is TGTGCCAGCGGCTCGTATCTAAATACGCAGTATTTT. Amino acid sequence: CASGSYLNTQYF.

Details on this clonotype: Given the absence of the conserved phenylalanine or tryptophan at the CDR3 end, a read error is likely. The chain employs TRBV20-1 and TRBJ2-1; D ambiguous. V lost 5 bases and J 4 bases, leaving 18 bases between the germline ends. This CDR3 has 15 amino acids. Per the germline V gene, CDR1 is DFQATT and CDR2 is SNEGSKA (reference sequence). CDR3 protein: CSAPPSRNPYNEQFL. The CDR3 coding sequence is TGCAGTGCTCCTCCGAGCAGAAATCCTTACAATGAGCAGTTCTTA.

Comment on this clonotype: Germline is not matched at one junction end, which may reflect a read error. The genes are TRBV12-3 or TRBV12-4 and TRBJ1-5; D gene uncertain. The CDR3 sequence is 14 residues long. The CDR3 nucleotides read TGTACCAGCAGTTTCCTTGGGCTCAATCAGCCCCAGCATTTT. This translates into CTSSFLGLNQPQHF.

In regard to this clonotype: The junction and the germline gene differ at one end; a read error may be behind it. V usage is TRBV12-3 or TRBV12-4 and J usage is TRBJ2-3, with no clear D. This CDR3 is built from 12 residues. The CDR3 spells CASTFQVDTQYF. The CDR3 coding sequence is TGTGCCAGCACTTTTCAGGTAGATACTCAGTATTTT.

The chain has TRBV2 and TRBJ2-7; 14 bases align to TRBD2. The trim removed 7 bases at V and 10 bases at J, leaving 9 bases unmatched. The CDR3 is 14 residues long. CDR1 is SNHLY and CDR2 is FYNNEI in the germline V gene. CDR3 coding DNA: TGTGCCAGCAATTCGGGACTAGCGGGAGTAGAACAGTACTTC. Translation gives CASNSGLAGVEQYF.

Regarding this clonotype: Since a much larger clone is just one base distant, this may be a read error. This rearrangement joins TRBV5-1 to TRBJ2-1; TRBD2 matches 10 bases. V dropped 7 bases and J dropped 6; count of bases not matched to a gene: 10. CDR3 length: 15 amino acids. Per germline, CDR1 SGHRS and CDR2 YFSETQ. CDR3 in DNA: TGCGCCAGCGCTTCCATAGCGGGAGGACCCAATGAGCAGTTCTTC. Its protein product is CASASIAGGPNEQFF.

This clonotype appeared once. The rearrangement links TRBV6-5 to TRBJ1-4, with D tentatively TRBD1 (5 bases). The germline V gene has CDR1 MNHEY and CDR2 SVGAGI. The CDR3 spans 15 residues. The germline V and J ends were trimmed by 2 bases and 6 bases, with 13 bases remaining between them. The CDR3 nucleotides read TGTGCCAGCAGTTACACGACAGTGCCGTATGAAAAACTGTTTTTT. Protein: CASSYTTVPYEKLFF.

The gene calls are TRBV6-5 and TRBJ2-3; 13 bases fit TRBD2. This CDR3 spans 16 amino acids. The trim removed 9 bases at V and 7 bases at J, leaving 13 bases unmatched. Germline values: CDR1 MNHEY, CDR2 SVGAGI. CDR3: CASSNSGLAGFNTQYF. As DNA, the CDR3 is TGTGCCAGTAGTAACTCGGGACTAGCGGGGTTCAATACGCAGTATTTT.

Comments on this clonotype: The conserved phenylalanine or tryptophan normally closing the CDR3 is absent here, so this likely arose from a read error. The chain has TRBV29-1 and TRBJ1-2, with D possibly being TRBD1 (6 bases). Per germline, CDR1 SQVTM and CDR2 ANQGSEA. This CDR3 has 13 residues. Deletions cut 5 bases from V and 8 bases from J, with 18 bases between. The CDR3 coding sequence is TGCAGCGTTTTCGGACAGTGGGCGAGCGGCTACACCCTC. Its translation is CSVFGQWASGYTL.

This chain uses TRBV4-2 with TRBJ2-7; D gene unclear. The CDR3 runs 14 residues. Germline V gene sequence: CDR1 LGHNA, CDR2 YNFKEQ. V was cut by 0 bases and J by 13 bases, with 19 bases left in between. CDR3 DNA sequence: TGTGCCAGCAGCCAAGAGGCGAGACACTCAGACGCCTACTTC. It yields the protein CASSQEARHSDAYF.

J is TRBJ2-1 and V is TRBV20-1; 8 bases line up with TRBD2. Trimming cost V 4 bases and J 7 bases; bases outside gene matches: 9. Germline CDR1 is DFQATT and CDR2 is SNEGSKA (reference sequence). The CDR3 loop spans 14 amino acids. The CDR3 nucleotides are TGCAGTGCTAATATCGGGAGGGCCAGGAATGAGCAGTTCTTC. Its protein is CSANIGRARNEQFF.

The rearrangement uses TRBV12-1 and TRBJ2-7. TRBV12-1 is assigned pseudogene status. The CDR3 runs 15 residues. DNA of the CDR3: TGTGCCAGCAGCTGCGCGTCTGGCAGCTCCTACGACCAGTACTTC. The encoded protein is CASSCASGSSYDQYF.

Note on this clonotype: Given a much more abundant clone one base away, this may be a read error. This sequence joins TRBV24-1 and TRBJ2-1, with D perhaps matching TRBD1 or TRBD2 (5 bases each). V shed 1 base and J shed 0 bases, with 15 bases lying between them. This CDR3 is built from 18 residues. CDR1 is KGHDR and CDR2 is SFDVKD in the germline V gene. CDR3 region: CATSDFRDGSSSYNEQFF. CDR3 sequence (DNA): TGTGCCACCAGTGATTTCCGGGACGGATCCAGCTCCTACAATGAGCAGTTCTTC.

A remark on this clonotype: At one of its ends the junction is not consistent with the germline gene, which may arise from a read error. The chain links TRBV5-4 to TRBJ2-1; possibly TRBD1 or TRBD2 for D (5 bases each). The germline V gene encodes CDR1 SGHNT and CDR2 YYREEE (reference sequence). The CDR3 runs to 16 residues. Written as DNA, the CDR3 is TGTGCCAGCAGCCCCCGCGCTTTAGTTGGGGGAAGTGAGCAATTCTTC. Translated, it gives CASSPRALVGGSEQFF.

This clonotype was found many times. This chain links TRBV5-4 with TRBJ2-3; no clear D. CDR1 and CDR2 (germline): SGHNT, YYREEE (reference sequence). Trimming pared 3 bases from V and 0 bases from J, leaving 8 bases between. The CDR3 runs 14 residues. DNA for the CDR3: TGTGCCAGCAGCTCTTTATATAGCACAGATACGCAGTATTTT. Its protein product is CASSSLYSTDTQYF.

This chain links TRBV6-5 with TRBJ1-5, with TRBD1 matching 8 bases. From germline, CDR1 is MNHEY and CDR2 SVGAGI. Trimming at V came to 10 bases and at J to 6 bases, leaving 11 bases not matched to a gene. The CDR3 contains 14 residues. DNA of the CDR3: TGTGCCAACAGATCTGGACAGGGCATTCAGCCCCAGCATTTT. Translating it yields CANRSGQGIQPQHF.

CDR3 nucleotides: TGTGCCAGCAGCCCTCAAGGGGGGTGCGCTGGAAAACTGTTTTTT. This gives the protein CASSPQGGCAGKLFF. This chain uses TRBV12-3 or TRBV12-4 with TRBJ1-4; D perhaps matches TRBD1 (6 bases). Trimming cost V 6 bases and J 10 bases, with 21 bases left between them. This CDR3 has 15 amino acids.